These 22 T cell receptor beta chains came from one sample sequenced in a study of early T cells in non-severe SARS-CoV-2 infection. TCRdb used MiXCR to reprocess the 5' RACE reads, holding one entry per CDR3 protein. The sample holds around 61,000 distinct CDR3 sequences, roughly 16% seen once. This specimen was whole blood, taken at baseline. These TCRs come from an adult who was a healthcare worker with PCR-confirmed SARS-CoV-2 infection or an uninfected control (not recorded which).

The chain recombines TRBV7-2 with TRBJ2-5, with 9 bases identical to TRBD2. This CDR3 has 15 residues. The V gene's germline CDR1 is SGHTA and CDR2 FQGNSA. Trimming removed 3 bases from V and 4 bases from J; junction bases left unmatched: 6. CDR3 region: CASSLAGGESETQYF. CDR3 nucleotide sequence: TGTGCCAGCAGCTTGGCGGGAGGGGAATCAGAGACCCAGTACTTC.

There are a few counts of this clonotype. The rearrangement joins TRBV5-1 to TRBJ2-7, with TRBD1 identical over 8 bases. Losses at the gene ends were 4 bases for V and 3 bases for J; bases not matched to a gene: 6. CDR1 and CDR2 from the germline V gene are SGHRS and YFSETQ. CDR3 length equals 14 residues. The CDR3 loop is CASSPGQGVYEQYF. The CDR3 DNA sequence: TGCGCCAGCAGCCCCGGACAGGGAGTCTACGAGCAGTACTTC.

CDR3 protein: CASRDRDSYEQYF. The CDR3 DNA is TGTGCCAGTAGGGACAGGGACTCCTACGAGCAGTACTTC. This chain joins TRBV19 and TRBJ2-7; 8 bases are a match to TRBD1. V lost 6 bases and J lost 0; bases outside the gene matches: 1. CDR1 is LNHDA and CDR2 is SQIVND in the germline V gene (reference sequence). There are 13 residues in the CDR3. Drawing the rest from reference TRBV19 and TRBJ2-7, the complete variable domain is DGGITQSPKYLFRKEGQNVTLSCEQNLNHDAMYWYRQDPGQGLRLIYYSQIVNDFQKGDIAEGYSVSREKKESFPLTVTSAQKNPTAFYLCASRDRDSYEQYFGPGTRLTVT.

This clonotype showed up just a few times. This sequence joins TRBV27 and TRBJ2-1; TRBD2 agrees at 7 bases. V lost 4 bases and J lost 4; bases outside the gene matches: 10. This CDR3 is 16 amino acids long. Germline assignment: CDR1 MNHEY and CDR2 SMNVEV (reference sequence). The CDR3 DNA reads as TGTGCCAGCAGTTCGAATCTAGCGGAGGAGTACAATGAGCAGTTCTTC. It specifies CASSSNLAEEYNEQFF.

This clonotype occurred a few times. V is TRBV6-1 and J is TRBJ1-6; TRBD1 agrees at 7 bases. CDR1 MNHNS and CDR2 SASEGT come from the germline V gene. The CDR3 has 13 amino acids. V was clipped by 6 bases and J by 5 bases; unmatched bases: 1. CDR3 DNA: TGTGCCAGCAGAGGGACAGATAATTCACCCCTCCACTTT. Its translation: CASRGTDNSPLHF.

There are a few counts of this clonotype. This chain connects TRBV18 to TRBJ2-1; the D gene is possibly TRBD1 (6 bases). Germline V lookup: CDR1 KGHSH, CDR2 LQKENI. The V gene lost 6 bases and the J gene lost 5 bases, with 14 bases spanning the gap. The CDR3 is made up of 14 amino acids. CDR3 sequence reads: CASSGTGMNNEQFF. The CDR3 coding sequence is TGTGCCAGCTCGGGAACAGGGATGAACAATGAGCAGTTCTTC.

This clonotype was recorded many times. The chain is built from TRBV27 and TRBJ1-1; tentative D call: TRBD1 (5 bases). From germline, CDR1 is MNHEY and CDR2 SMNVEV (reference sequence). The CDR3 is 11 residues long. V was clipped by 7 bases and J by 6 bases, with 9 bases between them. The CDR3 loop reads CASIWGAEAFF. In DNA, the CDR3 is TGTGCCAGCATTTGGGGGGCTGAAGCTTTCTTT.

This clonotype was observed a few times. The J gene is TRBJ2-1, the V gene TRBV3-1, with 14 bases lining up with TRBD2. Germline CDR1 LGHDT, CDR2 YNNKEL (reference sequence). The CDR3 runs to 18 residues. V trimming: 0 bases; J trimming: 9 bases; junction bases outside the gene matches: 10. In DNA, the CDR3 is TGTGCCAGCAGCCAAGATCCCCCCGGGACTAGCGGGAGTCTTGAGCAGTTCTTC. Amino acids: CASSQDPPGTSGSLEQFF.

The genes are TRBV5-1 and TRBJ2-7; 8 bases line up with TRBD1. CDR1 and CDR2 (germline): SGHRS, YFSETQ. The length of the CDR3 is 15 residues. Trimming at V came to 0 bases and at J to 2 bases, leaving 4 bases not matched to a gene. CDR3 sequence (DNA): TGCGCCAGCAGCTTGGACGGGACAGGCACCTACGAGCAGTACTTC. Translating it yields CASSLDGTGTYEQYF.

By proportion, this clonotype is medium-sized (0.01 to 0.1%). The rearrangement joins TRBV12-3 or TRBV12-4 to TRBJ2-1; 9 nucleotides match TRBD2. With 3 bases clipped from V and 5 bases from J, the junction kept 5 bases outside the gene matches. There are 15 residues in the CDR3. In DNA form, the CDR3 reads TGTGCCAGCAGTTTGGGTAGCGGGAGCAACAATGAGCAGTTCTTC. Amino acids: CASSLGSGSNNEQFF.

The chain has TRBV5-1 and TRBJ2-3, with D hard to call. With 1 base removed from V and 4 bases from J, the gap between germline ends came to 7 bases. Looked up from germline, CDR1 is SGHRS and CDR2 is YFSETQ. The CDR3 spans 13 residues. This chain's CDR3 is CASSLTVPDTQYF. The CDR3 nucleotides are TGCGCCAGCAGCTTGACAGTTCCAGATACGCAGTATTTT.

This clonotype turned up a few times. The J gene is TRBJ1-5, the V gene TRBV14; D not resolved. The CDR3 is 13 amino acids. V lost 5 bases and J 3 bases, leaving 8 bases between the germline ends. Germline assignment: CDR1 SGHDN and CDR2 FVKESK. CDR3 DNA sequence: TGTGCCAGCAGCAGTAACCTCAATCAGCCCCAGCATTTT. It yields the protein CASSSNLNQPQHF.

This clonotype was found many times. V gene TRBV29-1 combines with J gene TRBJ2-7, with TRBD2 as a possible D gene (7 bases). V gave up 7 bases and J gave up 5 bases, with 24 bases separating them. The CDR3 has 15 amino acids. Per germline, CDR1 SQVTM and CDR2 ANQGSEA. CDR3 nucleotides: TGCAGCGCCGGGGGGCTGGGGGGTCCCTTCCACGAGCAGTACTTC. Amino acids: CSAGGLGGPFHEQYF.

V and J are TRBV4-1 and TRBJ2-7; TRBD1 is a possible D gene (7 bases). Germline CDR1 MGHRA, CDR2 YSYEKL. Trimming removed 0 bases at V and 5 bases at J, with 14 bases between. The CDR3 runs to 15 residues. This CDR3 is CASSQEDREVNEQYF. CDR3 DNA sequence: TGCGCCAGCAGCCAAGAAGACAGGGAGGTCAACGAGCAGTACTTC.

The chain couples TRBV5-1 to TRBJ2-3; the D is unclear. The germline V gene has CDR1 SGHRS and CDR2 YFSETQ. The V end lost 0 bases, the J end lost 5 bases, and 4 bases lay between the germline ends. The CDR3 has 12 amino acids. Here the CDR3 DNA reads TGCGCCAGCAGCTTGGAGGAAGATACGCAGTATTTT. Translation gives CASSLEEDTQYF.

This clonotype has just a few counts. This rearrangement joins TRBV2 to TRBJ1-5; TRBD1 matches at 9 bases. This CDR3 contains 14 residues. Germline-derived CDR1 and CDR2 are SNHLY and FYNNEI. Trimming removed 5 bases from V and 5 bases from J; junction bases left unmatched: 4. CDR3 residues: CASSIRQGDQPQHF. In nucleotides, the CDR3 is TGTGCCAGCAGTATCCGACAGGGGGATCAGCCCCAGCATTTT.

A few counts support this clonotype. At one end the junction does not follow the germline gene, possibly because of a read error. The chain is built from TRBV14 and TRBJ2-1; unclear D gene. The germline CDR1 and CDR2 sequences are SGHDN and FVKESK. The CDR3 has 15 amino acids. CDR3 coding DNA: TGTGCCAGCAGTCAAGGAGTTAGAATGGTCGATGAGCAGTTCTTC. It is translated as CASSQGVRMVDEQFF. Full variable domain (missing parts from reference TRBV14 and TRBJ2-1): EAGVTQFPSHSVIEKGQTVTLRCDPISGHDNLYWYRRVMGKEIKFLLHFVKESKQDESGMPNNRFLAERTGGTYSTLKVQPAELEDSGVYFCASSQGVRMVDEQFFGPGTRLTVL.

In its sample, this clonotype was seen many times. CDR3 residues: CASSFQDWYTGELFF. The CDR3 nucleotides read TGTGCCAGCAGTTTTCAGGACTGGTACACCGGGGAGCTGTTTTTT. The rearrangement uses TRBV28 and TRBJ2-2; D may be TRBD2 (5 bases). The CDR3 length is 15 residues. Per the germline V gene, CDR1 is MDHEN and CDR2 is SYDVKM. Trimming stripped 3 bases from V and 3 bases from J, with 11 bases between.

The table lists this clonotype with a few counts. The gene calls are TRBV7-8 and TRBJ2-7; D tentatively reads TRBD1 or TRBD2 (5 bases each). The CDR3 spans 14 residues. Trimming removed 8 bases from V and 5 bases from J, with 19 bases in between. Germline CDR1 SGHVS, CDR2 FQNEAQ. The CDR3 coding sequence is TGTGCCAGCCGACCCCCGATAGGGACGGACGAGCAGTACTTC. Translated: CASRPPIGTDEQYF.

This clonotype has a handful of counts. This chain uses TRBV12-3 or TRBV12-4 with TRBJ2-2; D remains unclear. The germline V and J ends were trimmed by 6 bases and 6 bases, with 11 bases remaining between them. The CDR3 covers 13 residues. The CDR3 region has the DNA TGTGCCAGCAGGCGCAGGTTGGCCGGGGAGCTGTTTTTT. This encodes CASRRRLAGELFF.

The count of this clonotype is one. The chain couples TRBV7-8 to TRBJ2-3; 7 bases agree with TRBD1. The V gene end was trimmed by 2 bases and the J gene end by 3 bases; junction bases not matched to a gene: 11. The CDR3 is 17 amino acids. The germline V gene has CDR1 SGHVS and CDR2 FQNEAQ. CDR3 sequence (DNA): TGTGCCAGCAGCTTATGGGAGACAGGGCTGGGGACAGATACGCAGTATTTT. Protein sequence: CASSLWETGLGTDTQYF.

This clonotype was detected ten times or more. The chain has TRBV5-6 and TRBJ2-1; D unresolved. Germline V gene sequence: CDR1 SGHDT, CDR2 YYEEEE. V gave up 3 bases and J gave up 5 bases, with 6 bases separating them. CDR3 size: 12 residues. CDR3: CASSSADNEQFF. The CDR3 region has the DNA TGTGCCAGCAGCTCGGCGGACAATGAGCAGTTCTTC.